This is a list of T cell receptor beta chains from one sample in a study of T cells in localized non-small cell lung cancer. The method was immunoSEQ multiplex PCR; TCRdb's version includes in-frame clones alone and lacks a portion of them. Here the sample spans 35,000 to 40,000 clones, 86% being singletons. The sequencing here drew on peripheral blood, taken before any cancer treatment. The source is a man aged 35-75 years with stage I lung adenocarcinoma. Both conserved end residues are part of each CDR3. A D gene is named only where the DNA matches it firmly. Not all rows give a size; the values are once, few, many and, for expanded clones, a class.

v_gene: TRBV5-4; d_gene: NA; abundance: NA; j_gene: TRBJ1-1; CDR3nt: TGTGCCAGCAGCGGTGGCGGGATAGCGAACACTGAAGCTTTCTTT; CDR3aa: CASSGGGIANTEAFF
v_gene: TRBV4-1; d_gene: NA; abundance: NA; j_gene: TRBJ2-7; CDR3nt: TGCGCCAGCAGCCAAGAGGCCTCGGGGATAAGCTCCTACGAGCAGTACTTC; CDR3aa: CASSQEASGISSYEQYF
v_gene: TRBV7-3; d_gene: NA; abundance: NA; j_gene: TRBJ2-3; CDR3nt: TGTGCCAGCAGCTTACAAGGGGGAGGAGCAGATACGCAGTATTTT; CDR3aa: CASSLQGGGADTQYF
v_gene: TRBV6-9; d_gene: NA; abundance: NA; j_gene: TRBJ2-6; CDR3nt: TGTGCCAGCAGACCTTATGGGGTCGGGGCCAACGTCCTGACTTTC; CDR3aa: CASRPYGVGANVLTF
v_gene: TRBV2; d_gene: NA; abundance: NA; j_gene: TRBJ1-1; CDR3nt: TGTGCCAGCATTTGGGGCTTGAGAAACACTGAAGCTTTCTTT; CDR3aa: CASIWGLRNTEAFF
v_gene: TRBV7-9; d_gene: NA; abundance: NA; j_gene: TRBJ2-2; CDR3nt: TGTGCCAGCAGCTTACTAGCGCATGCCGGGGAGCTGTTTTTT; CDR3aa: CASSLLAHAGELFF
v_gene: TRBV9; d_gene: NA; abundance: NA; j_gene: TRBJ1-1; CDR3nt: TGTGCCAGCAGCGAAAGTACGGACACTGAAGCTTTCTTT; CDR3aa: CASSESTDTEAFF
v_gene: TRBV5-6; d_gene: TRBD1; abundance: NA; j_gene: TRBJ2-7; CDR3nt: TGTGCCAGCAGCTTAGCCGGGACAGGGGCCTACGAGCAGTACTTC; CDR3aa: CASSLAGTGAYEQYF
v_gene: TRBV27; d_gene: TRBD2; abundance: NA; j_gene: TRBJ2-1; CDR3nt: TGTGCCAGCAACCCTGAGAGCGGGAGGGTGAGAAATGAGCAGTTCTTC; CDR3aa: CASNPESGRVRNEQFF
v_gene: TRBV10-3; d_gene: TRBD1; abundance: NA; j_gene: TRBJ2-3; CDR3nt: TGTGCCATCAGGGGACAGGGGGTAAGCAGGATAGATACGCAGTATTTT; CDR3aa: CAIRGQGVSRIDTQYF
v_gene: TRBV2; d_gene: NA; abundance: NA; j_gene: TRBJ2-5; CDR3nt: TGTGCCAGCAAGGCCGTGGGAGAGACCCAGTACTTC; CDR3aa: CASKAVGETQYF
v_gene: TRBV11-2; d_gene: NA; abundance: NA; j_gene: TRBJ1-4; CDR3nt: TGTGCCAGCAGCTTAGACAGGGTTGGGGAAAAACTGTTTTTT; CDR3aa: CASSLDRVGEKLFF
v_gene: TRBV6-1; d_gene: NA; abundance: once; j_gene: TRBJ2-7; CDR3nt: TGTGCCAGCACTAGTTTCGACGAGCAGTACTTC; CDR3aa: CASTSFDEQYF
v_gene: TRBV7-8; d_gene: NA; abundance: NA; j_gene: TRBJ1-1; CDR3nt: TGTGCCAGCAGCTTAGGGCCAGGAACCTCTGGAGCTTTCTTT; CDR3aa: CASSLGPGTSGAFF